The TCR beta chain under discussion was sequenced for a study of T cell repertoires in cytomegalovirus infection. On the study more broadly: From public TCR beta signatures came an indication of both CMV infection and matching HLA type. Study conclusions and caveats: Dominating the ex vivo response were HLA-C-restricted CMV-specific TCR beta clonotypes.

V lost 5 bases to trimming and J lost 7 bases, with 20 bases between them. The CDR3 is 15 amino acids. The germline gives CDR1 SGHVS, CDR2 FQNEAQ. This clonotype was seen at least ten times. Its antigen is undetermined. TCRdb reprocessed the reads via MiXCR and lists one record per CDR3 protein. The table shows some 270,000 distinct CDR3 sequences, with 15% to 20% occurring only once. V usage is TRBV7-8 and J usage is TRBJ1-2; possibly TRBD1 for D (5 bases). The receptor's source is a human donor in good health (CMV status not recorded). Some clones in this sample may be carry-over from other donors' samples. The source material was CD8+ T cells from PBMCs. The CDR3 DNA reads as TGTGCCAGCAGCCCGGGACCGCGGTTGTTCGGTGGCTACACCTTC. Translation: CASSPGPRLFGGYTF.